This is a list of T cell receptor beta chains from one sample in a study of T cells in localized non-small cell lung cancer. Libraries were prepared by immunoSEQ multiplex PCR; TCRdb keeps only in-frame clonotypes and omits some of them. The sample lists fewer than 45,000 clones, approximately 86% occurring once. The material was peripheral blood, obtained before any cancer treatment. The source is a man aged 35-75 years with stage I lung adenocarcinoma. Each CDR3 is given with its conserved first and last residue. Each record gives: V gene, J gene, clone size, CDR3 protein. Part of the rows lack a size; the others show once, few, many or a class for expanded clones.

V: TRBV5-1
J: TRBJ2-3
size: NA
CDR3: CASSLGQGEDTQYF

V: TRBV7-2
J: TRBJ2-3
size: NA
CDR3: CASSSSRDTQYF

V: TRBV30
J: TRBJ2-1
size: once
CDR3: CAWSEVGLAGGGNEQFF

V: TRBV19
J: TRBJ2-4
size: NA
CDR3: CASSPDRGPKNIQYF

V: TRBV27
J: TRBJ1-2
size: few
CDR3: CASSHGQGALGGYTF

V: TRBV23-1
J: TRBJ2-3
size: NA
CDR3: CANKGTQYF

V: TRBV4-2
J: TRBJ1-1
size: NA
CDR3: CASSQASGTGRSTEAFF

V: TRBV5-1
J: TRBJ2-5
size: NA
CDR3: CASSLFLAGGQETQYF

V: TRBV15
J: TRBJ2-1
size: few
CDR3: CATSAAPGGFVNEQFF

V: TRBV5-1
J: TRBJ2-7
size: once
CDR3: CASSSVGFGVRGSYEQYF

V: TRBV9
J: TRBJ1-5
size: few
CDR3: CASSVGGYGQPQHF

V: TRBV27
J: TRBJ2-7
size: NA
CDR3: CASRTGRHEQYF

V: TRBV9
J: TRBJ2-7
size: NA
CDR3: CASSGRPLAGFPEQYF

V: TRBV5-1
J: TRBJ2-5
size: NA
CDR3: CASSLSTSKETQYF

V: TRBV7-6
J: TRBJ1-5
size: NA
CDR3: CASSLGSGRANQPQHF

V: TRBV5-1
J: TRBJ1-2
size: few
CDR3: CASSVTGVGGYTF

V: TRBV6-5
J: TRBJ1-5
size: NA
CDR3: CASSYSRGDSNQPQHF

V: TRBV2
J: TRBJ2-1
size: NA
CDR3: CATLTSGNSYNEQFF

V: TRBV6-4
J: TRBJ2-2
size: NA
CDR3: CASKGLAGGITGELFF

V: TRBV28
J: TRBJ2-1
size: NA
CDR3: CASSLSLSPSYNEQFF

V: TRBV10-1
J: TRBJ2-1
size: NA
CDR3: CASSESGTGGPNEQFF

V: TRBV7-9
J: TRBJ1-5
size: NA
CDR3: CASSLLSGQPQHF

V: TRBV5-5
J: TRBJ2-1
size: NA
CDR3: CASSLVSVNEQFF

V: TRBV5-6
J: TRBJ2-1
size: few
CDR3: CASSWGLAGYNEQFF

V: TRBV5-8
J: TRBJ1-1
size: NA
CDR3: CASSFLGGNTEAFF

V: TRBV20-1
J: TRBJ2-3
size: NA
CDR3: CSARTRGTQYF

V: TRBV7-2
J: TRBJ2-1
size: NA
CDR3: CASSYAGVEYNEQFF

V: TRBV5-4
J: TRBJ1-1
size: NA
CDR3: CASSLPDRGAEAFF

V: TRBV7-2
J: TRBJ2-2
size: NA
CDR3: CASSTQRYGELFF

V: TRBV28
J: TRBJ2-1
size: NA
CDR3: CASSPLAIQTGEQFF

V: TRBV5-1
J: TRBJ2-2
size: NA
CDR3: CASSLKAGGPTGELFF

V: TRBV10-3
J: TRBJ1-5
size: NA
CDR3: CAISESGQPQHF

V: TRBV7-6
J: TRBJ2-2
size: NA
CDR3: CASSFAGVEDTGELFF

V: TRBV2
J: TRBJ2-1
size: NA
CDR3: CASSYEGWGEQFF

V: TRBV2
J: TRBJ2-7
size: NA
CDR3: CASSEGRDVSYEQYF

V: TRBV18
J: TRBJ2-1
size: NA
CDR3: CASSLDREKQFF

V: TRBV29-1
J: TRBJ2-2
size: NA
CDR3: CSVPRGTTNTGELFF

V: TRBV29-1
J: TRBJ2-3
size: NA
CDR3: CSVDTTGITDTQYF

V: TRBV28
J: TRBJ2-3
size: NA
CDR3: CASSSLAGRTDTQYF

V: TRBV5-1
J: TRBJ1-1
size: NA
CDR3: CASSLETTNTEAFF

V: TRBV28
J: TRBJ2-5
size: NA
CDR3: CASSPLTSGRETQYF

V: TRBV5-1
J: TRBJ2-7
size: NA
CDR3: CASSPRTGGSYEQYF

V: TRBV7-8
J: TRBJ2-1
size: NA
CDR3: CASRSRTSGKNEQFF

V: TRBV15
J: TRBJ2-2
size: NA
CDR3: CATSRPPGLADGELFF

V: TRBV12-1
J: TRBJ2-2
size: NA
CDR3: CASSPRGLAGGPSGELFF

V: TRBV7-9
J: TRBJ2-3
size: NA
CDR3: CASSSTGTSGLTDTQYF

V: TRBV6-6
J: TRBJ2-1
size: NA
CDR3: CASSYSAGLYNEQFF

V: TRBV6-4
J: TRBJ1-5
size: NA
CDR3: CASSGGTLAIKPQHF

V: TRBV28
J: TRBJ1-5
size: NA
CDR3: CASSFMIGRIRTQHF

V: TRBV6-7
J: TRBJ2-2
size: medium-sized
CDR3: CANHPNTGELFF

V: TRBV2
J: TRBJ1-2
size: few
CDR3: CASIPGTGYYGYTF

V: TRBV19
J: TRBJ1-2
size: NA
CDR3: CASSIPRPGRADYGYTF

V: TRBV19
J: TRBJ2-1
size: NA
CDR3: CASSVPPIYEQFF